The 22 T cell receptor beta chains presented below share a single source sample, sequenced in a study of identical twins. TCRdb re-analysed the 5' RACE reads in MiXCR, keeping a single row per CDR3 protein. The sample shows 500,000 to 550,000 distinct CDR3 sequences, around 20% of them seen only once. These data also featured in a second study, about T cells expressing NK-cell markers.

Sequenced material: CD4+ T cells sorted from blood. Source of these receptors: a woman aged 18 to 35 in good health.

The CDR3 DNA reads TGCGCCAGCAGCTTAGAGGGACAGGTGGTACATGAGCAGTTCTTC. Encoded protein: CASSLEGQVVHEQFF. The rearrangement uses TRBV5-1 and TRBJ2-1; TRBD1 aligns across 8 bases. This CDR3 has 15 residues. With 2 bases clipped from V and 8 bases from J, the junction kept 9 bases outside the gene matches. The germline gives CDR1 SGHRS, CDR2 YFSETQ. Filled out from reference TRBV5-1 and TRBJ2-1, the complete variable domain reads KAGVTQTPRYLIKTRGQQVTLSCSPISGHRSVSWYQQTPGQGLQFLFEYFSETQRNKGNFPGRFSGRQFSNSRSEMNVSTLELGDSALYLCASSLEGQVVHEQFFGPGTRLTVL.

This clonotype was counted between two and nine times. The chain has TRBV9 and TRBJ2-1; 8 nucleotides match TRBD2. This CDR3 comprises 15 residues. V lost 0 bases and J lost 7; bases outside the gene matches: 6. The germline V gene encodes CDR1 SGDLS and CDR2 YYNGEE. CDR3 residues: CASSVAGGPSNEQFF. The CDR3 region has the DNA TGTGCCAGCAGCGTAGCGGGAGGGCCCTCGAATGAGCAGTTCTTC.

This clonotype was recorded a few times. The genes are TRBV4-3 and TRBJ2-7; D unresolved. CDR1 is LGHNA, CDR2 YSLEER, per germline. The CDR3 consists of 15 residues. Between the trimmed V and J ends, which lost 0 bases and 3 bases, there was a span of 12 bases. This CDR3 is CASSQDLDGVYEQYF. As DNA, the CDR3 is TGCGCCAGCAGCCAAGATCTCGATGGGGTCTACGAGCAGTACTTC.

This clonotype was counted only a few times. In DNA, the CDR3 is TGCAGTGCAGATAGGGGGCAGTTTCAGCCCCAGCATTTT. Protein product: CSADRGQFQPQHF. The chain joins TRBV20-1 to TRBJ1-5; the match to TRBD1 covers 7 bases. CDR3 length: 13 amino acids. V lost 6 bases and J lost 6; bases outside the gene matches: 8. CDR1 DFQATT and CDR2 SNEGSKA come from the germline V gene (reference sequence).

This clonotype was observed at least ten times. The chain carries TRBV20-1 and TRBJ2-3; the match to TRBD1 covers 7 bases. The CDR3 contains 13 residues. The germline V gene has CDR1 DFQATT and CDR2 SNEGSKA (reference sequence). With V trimmed by 5 bases and J by 4 bases, 6 bases remained unmatched. The CDR3 DNA is TGCAGTGCTCCGGGACAGATTTCAGATACGCAGTATTTT. As protein: CSAPGQISDTQYF.

The V call is TRBV19, the J call TRBJ1-5, with D perhaps TRBD1 (5 bases). Trimming removed 5 bases at V and 7 bases at J, with 15 bases between. The CDR3 totals 14 residues. CDR1 is LNHDA and CDR2 is SQIVND in the germline V gene (reference sequence). The DNA for the CDR3 is TGTGCCAGTAGTTTTACAGCAGGGCTCCAGCCCCAGCATTTT. Translated, it gives CASSFTAGLQPQHF. The whole variable domain, remainder taken from reference TRBV19 and TRBJ1-5, is DGGITQSPKYLFRKEGQNVTLSCEQNLNHDAMYWYRQDPGQGLRLIYYSQIVNDFQKGDIAEGYSVSREKKESFPLTVTSAQKNPTAFYLCASSFTAGLQPQHFGDGTRLSIL.

This clonotype was picked up many times. V and J are TRBV10-3 and TRBJ2-5; D perhaps matches TRBD1 (6 bases). The CDR3 is 14 residues long. CDR1 is ENHRY and CDR2 is SYGVKD in the germline V gene. The germline V and J ends were trimmed by 6 bases and 2 bases, with 13 bases remaining between them. As DNA, the CDR3 is TGTGCCATCAGGGACAGTAACGCTCAAGAGACCCAGTACTTC. This gives the protein CAIRDSNAQETQYF.

The chain links TRBV10-1 to TRBJ2-1; 11 bases agree with TRBD2. CDR3 length: 16 amino acids. Germline CDR1 reads WNHNN; CDR2 reads SYGVQD (reference sequence). With V trimmed by 6 bases and J by 5 bases, 9 bases remained unmatched. The CDR3 is CASSRRTSGFHNEQFF. CDR3 coding DNA: TGCGCCAGCAGCCGACGGACTAGCGGGTTTCACAATGAGCAGTTCTTC.

The chain links TRBV9 to TRBJ1-1; D possibly corresponds to TRBD1 (5 bases). The germline V gene encodes CDR1 SGDLS and CDR2 YYNGEE. The CDR3 contains 13 residues. Trimming removed 0 bases from V and 4 bases from J, with 7 bases in between. The CDR3 coding sequence is TGTGCCAGCAGCGTAGGGGGGTTCACTGAAGCTTTCTTT. This translates into CASSVGGFTEAFF.

The J gene is TRBJ1-1, the V gene TRBV2; D gene ambiguous. Germline loops: CDR1 SNHLY, CDR2 FYNNEI. This CDR3 comprises 12 residues. V lost 8 bases and J lost 5, with 12 bases in between. The CDR3 nucleotides read TGTGCCAGCGGGTACGTCAGAACTGAAGCTTTCTTT. Translation gives CASGYVRTEAFF.

This clonotype was recorded a few times. The chain combines TRBV3-1 with TRBJ2-1, with 10 bases that match TRBD2. Trimming cost V 0 bases and J 7 bases; bases outside gene matches: 9. CDR3 size: 17 residues. CDR1 LGHDT and CDR2 YNNKEL come from the germline V gene (reference sequence). The CDR3 coding sequence is TGTGCCAGCAGCCAAGACCCACCAGCGGGGGGGCAAAATGAGCAGTTCTTC. It is translated as CASSQDPPAGGQNEQFF.

V and J are TRBV5-1 and TRBJ2-1; D may match TRBD1 or TRBD2 (6 bases each). V gave up 0 bases and J gave up 8 bases, with 12 bases separating them. Germline V CDR1 and CDR2: SGHRS, YFSETQ. This CDR3 comprises 14 residues. This chain's CDR3 is CASSLAGRGDEQFF. The CDR3 region has the DNA TGCGCCAGCAGCTTGGCAGGAAGGGGGGATGAGCAGTTCTTC.

This rearrangement joins TRBV12-5 to TRBJ2-1; no definite D call. This CDR3 comprises 18 residues. V shed 3 bases and J shed 2 bases, with 20 bases lying between them. Germline V CDR1 and CDR2: LGHNT, FRNRAP. The CDR3 spells CASGLPDSRRTTYNEQFF. The CDR3 DNA is TGTGCTAGTGGTTTACCCGACTCCCGCCGCACCACCTACAATGAGCAGTTCTTC. Drawing the rest from reference TRBV12-5 and TRBJ2-1, the complete variable domain is DARVTQTPRHKVTEMGQEVTMRCQPILGHNTVFWYRQTMMQGLELLAYFRNRAPLDDSGMPKDRFSAEMPDATLATLKIQPSEPRDSAVYFCASGLPDSRRTTYNEQFFGPGTRLTVL.

The chain recombines TRBV10-2 with TRBJ2-1; no clear D gene. Per the germline V gene, CDR1 is WSHSY and CDR2 is SAAADI. The ends were cut back, 2 bases at V and 0 bases at J, with 11 bases in the middle. The CDR3 covers 16 residues. The CDR3 DNA sequence: TGCGCCAGCAGTGAGGGTTATCTCAGCTCCTACAATGAGCAGTTCTTC. Amino acids: CASSEGYLSSYNEQFF.

This clonotype has only a few counts. V usage is TRBV12-3 or TRBV12-4 and J usage is TRBJ2-7, with 9 bases aligning to TRBD1. CDR3 size: 14 residues. J gave up 3 bases and V 6 bases, and 6 bases lay outside the gene matches. In DNA, the CDR3 is TGTGCCAGCAGCGGACAGGGGATGGTCTACGAGCAGTACTTC. Encoded protein: CASSGQGMVYEQYF.

The sample holds a few counts of this clonotype. The genes are TRBV5-1 and TRBJ2-2; D gene unclear. The germline V and J ends were trimmed by 0 bases and 0 bases, with 6 bases remaining between them. Looked up from germline, CDR1 is SGHRS and CDR2 is YFSETQ. The CDR3 has 15 amino acids. CDR3 residues: CASSLAPANTGELFF. CDR3 in DNA: TGCGCCAGCAGCTTGGCCCCCGCGAACACCGGGGAGCTGTTTTTT.

The rearrangement uses TRBV20-1 and TRBJ2-4; 8 bases line up with TRBD1. From germline, CDR1 is DFQATT and CDR2 SNEGSKA (reference sequence). The J segment lost 0 bases and the V segment lost 5 bases, leaving 12 bases of the junction unmatched. CDR3 length equals 17 residues. The CDR3 DNA follows: TGCAGTGCTCCGGACAGGGTCGGGGTAATAGCCAAAAACATTCAGTACTTC. Residues: CSAPDRVGVIAKNIQYF.

This clonotype was picked up one time. Written as DNA, the CDR3 is TGCGCCAGCAGCCCGGGACAGGGATCCCCTGAAGCTTTCTTT. Translated, it gives CASSPGQGSPEAFF. The V gene is TRBV5-1, the J gene TRBJ1-1, with 9 bases lining up with TRBD1. The CDR3 is 14 residues long. V shed 4 bases, J shed 6 bases, and the junction held 7 bases outside the gene matches. Germline CDR1 reads SGHRS; CDR2 reads YFSETQ.

This rearrangement joins TRBV5-1 to TRBJ2-5, with D perhaps matching TRBD2 (6 bases). This CDR3 is 14 amino acids long. Trimming took 4 bases from V and 2 from J, leaving 12 bases between them. Germline values: CDR1 SGHRS, CDR2 YFSETQ. The DNA for the CDR3 is TGCGCCAGCAGCCCCGGTGCGGGGCAAGAGACCCAGTACTTC. Protein product: CASSPGAGQETQYF.

The V call is TRBV7-6, the J call TRBJ1-1; 9 positions match TRBD1. The CDR3 spans 17 residues. V lost 5 bases and J lost 2; bases outside the gene matches: 12. The germline CDR1 and CDR2 sequences are SGHVS and FNYEAQ. The CDR3 sequence is CASSPLGTGRENTEAFF. The CDR3 DNA follows: TGTGCCAGCAGCCCTTTGGGGACAGGGCGAGAAAACACTGAAGCTTTCTTT.

This clonotype was observed a handful of times. The rearrangement links TRBV12-3 or TRBV12-4 to TRBJ2-1; 10 bases match TRBD1. This CDR3 is 15 amino acids long. The V segment lost 3 bases and the J segment 5 bases; nucleotides outside the gene matches: 4. DNA of the CDR3: TGTGCCAGCAGTTTCGACAGGGGGCTCAACAATGAGCAGTTCTTC. This translates into CASSFDRGLNNEQFF.

This clonotype was detected many times. V usage is TRBV20-1 and J usage is TRBJ2-3, with D possibly being TRBD2 (6 bases). The V gene's germline CDR1 is DFQATT and CDR2 SNEGSKA (reference sequence). This CDR3 contains 13 residues. Trimming pared 7 bases from V and 2 bases from J, leaving 13 bases between. The CDR3, as DNA: TGCAGTGTAGGGCGGGGCTTCACAGATACGCAGTATTTT. This gives the protein CSVGRGFTDTQYF.